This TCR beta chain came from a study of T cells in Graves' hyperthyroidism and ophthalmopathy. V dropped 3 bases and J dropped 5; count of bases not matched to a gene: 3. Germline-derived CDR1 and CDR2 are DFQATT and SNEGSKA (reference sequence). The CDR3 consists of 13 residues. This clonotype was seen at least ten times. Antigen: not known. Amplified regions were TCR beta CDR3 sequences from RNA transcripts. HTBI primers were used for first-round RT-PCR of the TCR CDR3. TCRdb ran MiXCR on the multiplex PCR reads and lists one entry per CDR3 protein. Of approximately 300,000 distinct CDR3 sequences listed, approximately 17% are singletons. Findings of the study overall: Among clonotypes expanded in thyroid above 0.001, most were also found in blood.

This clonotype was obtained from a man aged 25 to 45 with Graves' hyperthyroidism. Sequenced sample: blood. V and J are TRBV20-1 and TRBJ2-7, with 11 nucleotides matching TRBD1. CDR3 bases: TGCAGTGCTAGGGGACAGGGGGAAAACGAGCAGTACTTC. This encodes CSARGQGENEQYF.